This is a list of T cell receptor beta chains from one sample in a study of OX40 agonist ivuxolimab in advanced cancers. Method: immunoSEQ multiplex PCR; TCRdb's copy keeps in-frame clones and lacks some. Altogether approximately 100,000 clones are present, around nine tenths being singletons, with the ten largest covering 0.79%. This sample comprised CD4+ or CD8+ T cells sorted from blood, obtained in a trial of the OX40 agonist ivuxolimab. Every receptor here comes from an adult with an advanced solid tumor such as melanoma, head and neck, liver or kidney cancer. CDR3s include the opening cysteine and the closing phenylalanine or tryptophan. The D gene is left open where the match is weak. The size entry is marked missing in some rows and otherwise reads once, few, many or a size class.

v_gene	j_gene	d_gene	abundance	CDR3nt	CDR3aa
TRBV19	TRBJ2-7	TRBD1	.	TGTGCCAGTAGTCCCGGGGACAGCTACGAGCAGTACTTC	CASSPGDSYEQYF
TRBV28	TRBJ1-2	TRBD1	.	TGTGCCAGCAGTTCCCCCATAGTGGAGGGGGCGACGTTCGGCTACACCTTC	CASSSPIVEGATFGYTF
TRBV20-1	TRBJ1-2	.	.	TGCAGTGCTAACAGCTATGGCTACACCTTC	CSANSYGYTF
TRBV5-4	TRBJ2-3	TRBD2	.	TGTGCCAGCAGCGAAGGACTAGCGGGGTTCACAGATACGCAGTATTTT	CASSEGLAGFTDTQYF
TRBV18	TRBJ2-1	.	.	TGTGCCAGCTCACCACCGAACGGGCCTGACAATGAGCAGTTCTTC	CASSPPNGPDNEQFF
TRBV9	TRBJ2-3	.	.	TGTGCCAGCAGCCGAACCAGCAGCGTAGGATCTAGGGGCACAGATACGCAGTATTTT	CASSRTSSVGSRGTDTQYF
TRBV5-1	TRBJ2-2	.	.	TGCGCCAGCAGCTTGATGGGGGATAGGGAGCTGTTTTTT	CASSLMGDRELFF
TRBV27	TRBJ2-3	.	few	TGTGCCAGCAGTTTATCCAAGGGGACCCTCAATTTT	CASSLSKGTLNF
TRBV14	TRBJ1-6	.	.	TGTGCCAGCAGCCAAGAACGGGGTTCACCCCTCCACTTT	CASSQERGSPLHF
TRBV6-1	TRBJ2-1	.	.	TGTGCCACCTTCAGAAGGGGGGACTGGCGCAATGAGCAGTTCTTC	CATFRRGDWRNEQFF
TRBV18	TRBJ1-1	.	.	TGTGCCAGCTCACCTAGACAGGCAGGGAACACTGAAGCTTTCTTT	CASSPRQAGNTEAFF
TRBV30	TRBJ2-7	TRBD2	.	TGTGCCTGGAGTCCAGCGGGGAGCTACGAGCAGTACTTC	CAWSPAGSYEQYF
TRBV7-8	TRBJ1-4	.	.	TGTGCCAGCAGTTCCGACCCGAACAGGGAGAAGCGGATTTTT	CASSSDPNREKRIF
TRBV27	TRBJ1-1	.	.	TGTGCCAGCAGTTCGCAGTCGGGGAACACTGAAGCTTTCTTT	CASSSQSGNTEAFF
TRBV9	TRBJ1-6	.	.	TGTGCCAGCAGCGCAGCCCTGCCGTCGAGTTCACCCCTCCACTTT	CASSAALPSSSPLHF
TRBV29-1	TRBJ1-2	TRBD1	.	TGCAGCGTTGTACCGACAGGGGTGTCTAACTATGGCTACACCTTC	CSVVPTGVSNYGYTF
TRBV28	TRBJ2-3	TRBD2	.	TGTGCCAGCACGTCCCGACTAGCGGCCACAGATACGCAGTATTTT	CASTSRLAATDTQYF
TRBV6-5	TRBJ1-5	.	.	TGTGCCAGCATCCCCCCGATGCCCCAGCATTTT	CASIPPMPQHF
TRBV9	TRBJ1-1	TRBD1	.	TGTGCCAGCAGCGCGACAGGGGCTGGGAACACTGAAGCTTTCTTT	CASSATGAGNTEAFF
TRBV5-4	TRBJ1-5	.	.	TGTGCCAGCAGCACCCGACAGCCGAATCAGCCCCAGCATTTT	CASSTRQPNQPQHF
TRBV10-2	TRBJ1-4	.	.	TGCGCCAGCAGCGGGACTTATGAAAAACTGTTTTTT	CASSGTYEKLFF
TRBV5-4	TRBJ2-7	TRBD1	.	TGTGCCAGCAGTAGCGACAGGGTGGGCGAGCAGTACTTC	CASSSDRVGEQYF
TRBV29-1	TRBJ2-5	TRBD1	.	TGCAGCGTAGCCGGGACAGGGCTTTTAGAGACCCAGTACTTC	CSVAGTGLLETQYF
TRBV27	TRBJ2-3	.	.	TGTGCCAGCAGTCTAGCAGGCCCGCCCACAGATACGCAGTATTTT	CASSLAGPPTDTQYF
TRBV7-2	TRBJ1-2	TRBD1	.	TGTGCCAGCAGCTTAGCGGCAGGGGGAGGCTACACCTTC	CASSLAAGGGYTF
TRBV19	TRBJ2-3	TRBD2	.	TGTGCCAGTAGTACACTAGCGGGGTCCACAGATACGCAGTATTTT	CASSTLAGSTDTQYF
TRBV30	TRBJ1-3	.	.	TGTGCCTGGAGTGTCGGTGGCTCCTTCTCTGGAAACACCATATATTTT	CAWSVGGSFSGNTIYF
TRBV27	TRBJ2-5	.	.	TGTGCCAGCAGTCCTAAGGGGGGAGGGGTGGAGACCCAGTACTTC	CASSPKGGGVETQYF
TRBV19	TRBJ1-5	TRBD1	.	TGTGCCAGTAGTATAGTGGGGACAGGCATTAATCAGCCCCAGCATTTT	CASSIVGTGINQPQHF
TRBV28	TRBJ2-7	.	.	TGTGCCAGCAGTTTGGAGGACTACTACGAGCAGTACTTC	CASSLEDYYEQYF
TRBV5-1	TRBJ1-1	.	few	TGCGCCAGCAGCTTGGAGGCAGTGATCATGAACACTGAAGCTTTCTTT	CASSLEAVIMNTEAFF
TRBV5-1	TRBJ2-7	.	.	TGCGCCAGCAGCTCTACCGGGGGGCGAAACGAGCAGTACTTC	CASSSTGGRNEQYF
TRBV19	TRBJ2-2	.	.	TGTGCCAGCCGGAACGGGGCGCGGATCGGGGAGCTGTTTTTT	CASRNGARIGELFF
TRBV7-9	TRBJ1-1	.	.	TGTGCCAGCAGCGCCCAGGGTAACACTGAAGCTTTCTTT	CASSAQGNTEAFF
TRBV6-5	TRBJ1-5	.	.	TGTGCCAGCAGTTTTCACAACGGGCCCCAGCATTTT	CASSFHNGPQHF
TRBV7-3	TRBJ2-3	TRBD2	.	TGTGCCAGCAGCTTAACGGGAAGGCGGGGGGTCTCCTATACGCAGTATTTT	CASSLTGRRGVSYTQYF
TRBV5-1	TRBJ1-2	TRBD1	few	TGCGCCAGCAGCCCAGGGGGCAGGGAGAACTATGGCTACACCTTC	CASSPGGRENYGYTF
TRBV9	TRBJ2-3	.	.	TGTGCCAGCAGCGCGACAGTTTCCACGAGCACAGATACGCAGTATTTT	CASSATVSTSTDTQYF
TRBV5-8	TRBJ2-2	TRBD2	.	TGTGCCGCCGGAGGGACTAGCGGGCTTACCGGGGAGCTGTTTTTT	CAAGGTSGLTGELFF
TRBV6-5	TRBJ1-2	TRBD1	.	TGTGCCAGTTCCCGTCCCGGACAGGGACCCGGCTACACCTTC	CASSRPGQGPGYTF